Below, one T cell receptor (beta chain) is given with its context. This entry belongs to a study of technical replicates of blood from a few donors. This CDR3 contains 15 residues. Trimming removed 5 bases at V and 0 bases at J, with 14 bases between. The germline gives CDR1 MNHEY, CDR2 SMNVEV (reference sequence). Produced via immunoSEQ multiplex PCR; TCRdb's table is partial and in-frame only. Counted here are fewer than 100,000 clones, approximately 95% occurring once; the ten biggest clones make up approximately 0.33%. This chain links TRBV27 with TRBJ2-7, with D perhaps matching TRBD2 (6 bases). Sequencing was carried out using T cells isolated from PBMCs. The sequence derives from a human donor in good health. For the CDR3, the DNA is TGTGCCAGCAGTCCCCCGGGACTCCCCTCCTACGAGCAGTACTTC. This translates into CASSPPGLPSYEQYF.